The 20 T cell receptor beta chains in this list originate from one sample, sequenced in a study of cytomegalovirus exposure and HLA in healthy donors. Primers for the PCR totalled 60 Vbeta and 13 Jbeta. The protocol was immunoSEQ multiplex PCR, while the TCRdb copy is restricted to in-frame clones and leaves out a portion. The sample includes about 55,000 clones, approximately 80% of them seen just once. Sequenced: PBMCs. The receptors stem from a female donor in good health and CMV-seronegative.

The chain couples TRBV25-1 to TRBJ2-3; 16 bases map to TRBD2. Germline V CDR1 and CDR2: MGHDK, SYGVNS. The CDR3 sequence is 17 residues long. With 3 bases clipped from V and 4 bases from J, the junction kept 4 bases outside the gene matches. The CDR3 spells CASSEGLAGGEADTQYF. The CDR3 region has the DNA TGTGCCAGCAGTGAGGGACTAGCGGGGGGGGAGGCAGATACGCAGTATTTT. Filled out from reference TRBV25-1 and TRBJ2-3, the complete variable domain reads EADIYQTPRYLVIGTGKKITLECSQTMGHDKMYWYQQDPGMELHLIHYSYGVNSTEKGDLSSESTVSRIRTEHFPLTLESARPSHTSQYLCASSEGLAGGEADTQYFGPGTRLTVL.

The genes are TRBV19 and TRBJ1-3, with 10 nucleotides matching TRBD1. Trimming at V came to 9 bases and at J to 4 bases, leaving 6 bases not matched to a gene. Germline lookup yields CDR1 LNHDA and CDR2 SQIVND (reference sequence). This CDR3 is 14 amino acids long. The CDR3 region is CASKPGQGGNTIYF. The CDR3 DNA follows: TGTGCCAGCAAACCGGGACAGGGGGGAAACACCATATATTTT.

The J gene is TRBJ2-1, the V gene TRBV2; 10 positions agree with TRBD1. V gave up 6 bases and J gave up 9 bases; unmatched junction bases: 11. CDR1 is SNHLY and CDR2 is FYNNEI in the germline V gene. The CDR3 sequence is 15 residues long. The CDR3 DNA reads as TGTGCCAGCAGCGTGGACAGGGGGAAGGTGATTGAGCAGTTCTTC. This sequence encodes CASSVDRGKVIEQFF.

V usage is TRBV20-1 and J usage is TRBJ1-1; D is uncertain. CDR3 length: 10 amino acids. Germline CDR1 is DFQATT and CDR2 is SNEGSKA (reference sequence). Trimming cost V 3 bases and J 7 bases, with 6 bases left between them. In DNA form, the CDR3 reads TGCAGTGCTAGTACTCGTGAAGCTTTCTTT. Its protein product is CSASTREAFF.

This clone was seen only a few times. The chain has TRBV2 and TRBJ2-3; D is perhaps TRBD1 (5 bases). V gave up 2 bases and J gave up 3 bases, with 15 bases separating them. Germline CDR1 SNHLY, CDR2 FYNNEI. CDR3 size: 16 residues. DNA for the CDR3: TGTGCCAGCAGTGAAAGGGGCAGGGTCGAAACAGATACGCAGTATTTT. Its protein is CASSERGRVETDTQYF.

The CDR3, as DNA: TGTGCCAGCAGTTACCCGGCCGGGATTCCCTACGAGCAGTACTTC. Protein product: CASSYPAGIPYEQYF. The genes are TRBV6-6 and TRBJ2-7; possible D gene TRBD2, 5 bases. The CDR3 runs 15 residues. Trimming took off 2 bases at V and 2 bases at J, with 13 bases between the two ends. Germline loops: CDR1 MNHNY, CDR2 SVGAGI (reference sequence).

This clone was observed a few times. The chain joins TRBV6-4 to TRBJ2-3, with a tentative D call TRBD2 (5 bases). The CDR3 has 14 residues. Germline loops: CDR1 MRHNA, CDR2 SNTAGT. V lost 3 bases, J lost 0 bases, and 7 bases lay in between. This CDR3 reads CASSEGSSTDTQYF. The CDR3 nucleotides are TGTGCCAGCAGTGAAGGGAGTAGCACAGATACGCAGTATTTT.

CDR3 coding DNA: TGCGCCAGCAGCCAGTTGGGGCTGAAAACAGGCACAGATACGCAGTATTTT. Its protein product is CASSQLGLKTGTDTQYF. The chain combines TRBV4-1 with TRBJ2-3, with D maybe TRBD1 (5 bases). Trimming pared 3 bases from V and 1 base from J, leaving 17 bases between. The length of the CDR3 is 17 residues. Germline loops: CDR1 MGHRA, CDR2 YSYEKL.

The V and J genes are TRBV19 and TRBJ2-7, with D possibly being TRBD2 (5 bases). The germline V gene has CDR1 LNHDA and CDR2 SQIVND (reference sequence). V dropped 5 bases and J dropped 5 bases, with 28 bases sitting between them. This CDR3 is 18 amino acids long. As DNA, the CDR3 is TGTGCCAGTAGTTCAGAAAAGAGGGTCCTGCTGAAATCCGACGAGCAGTACTTC. Encoded protein: CASSSEKRVLLKSDEQYF.

This clone was seen a single time. An end of the junction differs from the germline gene, which may be a read error. The chain joins TRBV6-6 to TRBJ1-2, with D possibly being TRBD1 (6 bases). The CDR3 spans 13 residues. CDR1 and CDR2 (germline): MNHNY, SVGAGI (reference sequence). Here the CDR3 DNA reads TGTGCCAGCAGTCCCGACAGCCCGGGGGGCTGCACCTTC. Translating it yields CASSPDSPGGCTF.

On this clone itself: A read error may account for a junction end that differs from germline. The chain joins TRBV2 to TRBJ2-5; 11 bases match TRBD1. CDR1 is SNHLY, CDR2 FYNNEI, per germline. The CDR3 runs to 19 residues. For the CDR3, the DNA is TGTGCCAGCAGGGAAGGGGAAAAAGGACAGGGGGCGCGAAAAGAGACCCAGTACTTC. This sequence encodes CASREGEKGQGARKETQYF.

The V call is TRBV4-1, the J call TRBJ1-2; D unresolved. This CDR3 has 14 amino acids. Looked up from germline, CDR1 is MGHRA and CDR2 is YSYEKL. V was shortened by 0 bases and J by 5 bases, with 10 bases between the two germline ends. The CDR3 nucleotides are TGCGCCAGCAGCCAAGACAGACAAACTTATGGCTACACCTTC. It yields the protein CASSQDRQTYGYTF.

The gene calls are TRBV5-4 and TRBJ2-2, with a tentative D call TRBD1 (5 bases). The CDR3 length is 15 residues. The ends were cut back, 1 base at V and 3 bases at J, with 10 bases in the middle. Germline V gene sequence: CDR1 SGHNT, CDR2 YYREEE (reference sequence). CDR3 sequence: CASSLLGVDTGELFF. The CDR3 bases are TGTGCCAGCAGCTTGTTAGGGGTCGACACCGGGGAGCTGTTTTTT.

This chain connects TRBV7-2 to TRBJ1-2; 10 bases are shared with TRBD1. The CDR3 length is 16 residues. V was pared by 4 bases and J by 8 bases, with 13 bases of the junction left unmatched. Germline CDR1 SGHTA, CDR2 FQGNSA. The CDR3 region is CASSSFTRQGAAGYTF. The CDR3 DNA reads TGTGCCAGCAGCTCTTTCACCCGACAGGGGGCGGCCGGCTACACCTTC.

This clone has only a few counts. The J gene is TRBJ2-3, the V gene TRBV2; TRBD2 matches 12 bases. The CDR3 length is 16 residues. The germline gives CDR1 SNHLY, CDR2 FYNNEI. After removal of 6 bases from V and 1 base from J, the junction contained 5 bases not matched to a gene. The CDR3 loop is CASRRTSGVRTDTQYF. Written as DNA, the CDR3 is TGTGCCAGCAGACGGACTAGCGGGGTACGCACAGATACGCAGTATTTT.

The CDR3 DNA is TGTGCCAGCAGGGCCGGGACAGGGACATTGAACACTGAAGCTTTCTTT. Translation gives CASRAGTGTLNTEAFF. The chain employs TRBV27 and TRBJ1-1, with TRBD1 matching 9 bases. The germline V gene has CDR1 MNHEY and CDR2 SMNVEV (reference sequence). CDR3 size: 16 residues. The V segment lost 6 bases and the J segment 0 bases; nucleotides outside the gene matches: 8.

The chain couples TRBV11-3 to TRBJ1-1, with D uncertain. Trimming took 1 base from V and 1 from J, leaving 7 bases between them. Germline CDR1 and CDR2: SGHNT and YENEEA. The CDR3 extends over 14 amino acids. CDR3 bases: TGTGCCAGCAGCTTAGGGCACCCGAACACTGAAGCTTTCTTT. Protein: CASSLGHPNTEAFF.

This clone showed up just once. The chain is built from TRBV7-9 and TRBJ2-5; no clear D. The end of the DNA is better explained by TRBJ2-7, so the J call may be wrong. Germline assignment: CDR1 SEHNR and CDR2 FQNEAQ (reference sequence). CDR3 length: 15 residues. CDR3 amino acids: CASSFLMGSSYEQYF. The CDR3 DNA follows: TGTGCCAGCAGCTTTTTGATGGGTAGCTCCTACGAGCAGTACTTC.

V and J are TRBV27 and TRBJ1-2; D unclear. V was pared by 6 bases and J by 0 bases, with 14 bases between. The CDR3 length is 15 residues. Per the germline V gene, CDR1 is MNHEY and CDR2 is SMNVEV (reference sequence). In nucleotides, the CDR3 is TGTGCCAGCAGACCAGCGAGAGCAGCTAACTATGGCTACACCTTC. Amino acids: CASRPARAANYGYTF.

The chain links TRBV7-2 to TRBJ1-2; 7 bases are shared with TRBD1. The germline gives CDR1 SGHTA, CDR2 FQGNSA. CDR3 length: 13 amino acids. Unmatched junction bases numbered 9, after V lost 6 bases and J lost 8 bases. CDR3 coding DNA: TGTGCCAGCAGGGTAGACAGGGTTAAAGGCTACACCTTC. It specifies CASRVDRVKGYTF.